This TCR beta chain is from a study of naive and memory T cell subsets. A remark on this clonotype: Its antigen is not known.

Both TRBC1 and TRBC2 were covered by a beta constant-region primer of two equimolar oligonucleotides. Four rounds of PCR amplified the ligated cDNA using nested alpha and beta constant-region primers plus SP2. The cDNA 3' end received a ligated single-stranded oligonucleotide carrying the SP2 primer and a 12-nucleotide UMI. TCRdb fed the UMI-ligation and nested PCR reads into MiXCR, producing one record per CDR3 protein. The sample gives about 160,000 distinct CDR3 sequences, 20% to 25% of which show up once; 0.095% to 0.12% is in the top ten. Four subsets defined by CD45RA and CD27 were sorted after CD3, CD4, CD8 and live/dead staining. Broader study findings: Especially in CD8 cells, naive repertoires contained a few larger clonotypes, possibly CD45RA-re-expressing memory cells. There was no ground truth to check naive and memory subset results.

Looked up from germline, CDR1 is SGHRS and CDR2 is YFSETQ. V was pared by 8 bases and J by 8 bases, with 16 bases between. This CDR3 is 13 amino acids long. The chain combines TRBV5-1 with TRBJ1-4; D unclear. The TCR was taken from a human donor in good health. Sequenced input: naive CD4+ T cells from blood. The CDR3 is CASSRARREKLFF. CDR3 coding DNA: TGCGCCAGTAGTAGGGCACGGCGGGAAAAACTGTTTTTT.